The sequence of this TCR beta chain was determined in a study of identical twins' blood T cells (dated by TCRdb to the early 2010s). Study-wide context: The approximately 12 libraries, six for the alpha chain and six for the beta chain, together yielded around 51 million Illumina reads. TCR alpha and beta chain repertoires of three pairs of monozygous twins were compared using next-generation sequencing to assess genetic influence on repertoire formation.

Results and caveats for the whole study, not just this receptor: Among the most abundant TCRbeta clonotypes, every donor shared more CDR3 sequences with her own twin than with unrelated donors. The count of CDR3 clonotypes shared by two donors depended mainly on the product of the two donors' cloneset sizes, and twins did not clearly depart from this trend. Validation by independent studies was stated to be required for the proposed role of the TCRalpha J segment in MHC recognition during thymic selection. Because the twins were reared together, environmental influences could not be excluded as an explanation for twin similarity. V gene usage was reported to be markedly more similar within twin pairs than between unrelated donors, even among non-selected out-of-frame TCRbeta clonotypes.

Libraries came from 5' RACE. Sequencer: Illumina Genome Analyzer IIx. RNA-based TCR cDNA libraries were prepared by a previously described protocol with several modifications. To prevent cross-contamination, sample-specific barcodes were added to both ends of each TCR cDNA library during cDNA synthesis and amplification. The source study handled its data this way. Between about 100,000 and nearly 500,000 clonotypes were identified per individual, and roughly 2.2 to 3.6 million CDR3-containing reads were obtained per library. Reads with improper barcode index combinations were discarded, and clonesets were then built for each library with the MiTCR software. While assembling CDR3 clonotypes, MiTCR corrected PCR and sequencing errors and either filtered or rescued low-quality reads. Artificial out-of-frame clonotypes were removed by being mapped to in-frame sequences, with one indel in the CDR3 allowed. To measure how similar V and J gene usage was between donors, Jensen-Shannon divergence was divided by mean entropy. TCRdb took the public reads, trimmed them with fastp at Q25, ran MiXCR for clone calling and kept in-frame beta chains. Entries are consolidated by CDR3 protein sequence, retaining the most common genes and DNA. These V and J calls rely on TCRdb rather than the paper's analysis. This sample comprises roughly 380,000 distinct CDR3 sequences, roughly 28% of them detected only once. Together, the top ten hold roughly 6.1% of the sample.

Inclusive of the bounding cysteine and phenylalanine, the CDR3 is 17 residues long. This entry keeps only the CDR3 DNA: 51 bases, framed from base 1. In the germline V gene, CDR1 corresponds to LGHNA and CDR2 to YSLEER. V and J are trimmed by 5 bases and 5 bases, and the gene matches miss 10 bases of the junction. The donors were six healthy women who made up three monozygous twin pairs. All three twin pairs had been reared together and were thought likely to have met the same infectious agents and vaccines. TCR cDNA libraries were prepared from RNA that had been isolated from peripheral blood mononuclear cells. With respect to this clonotype: Its antigen target is currently unknown. No much larger clonotype is one base removed from it; base qualities were not supplied.

The receptor was derived from a woman aged 18 to 55 in good health. The sequencing sample was made of PBMCs. The chain couples TRBV4-3 to TRBJ2-2, with TRBD2 matching 11 junction bases. The CDR3 loop reads CASSVSGTSGSTGELFF. The base sequence is TGCGCCAGCAGCGTATCCGGGACTAGCGGTTCTACCGGGGAGCTGTTTTTT.